Included here is one T cell receptor (beta chain) sequence, with context. What it recognizes is unknown. The data were obtained in a study of T cells in Graves' hyperthyroidism and ophthalmopathy. Whole-study results and caveats: Blood also contained most expanded thyroid clonotypes above 0.001.

TCR beta CDR3 regions were amplified from RNA transcripts. The study used the HTBI primer set for a first-round RT-PCR of the TCR CDR3. Via MiXCR, TCRdb re-called the multiplex PCR reads, giving one row per CDR3 protein. Among approximately 570,000 distinct CDR3 sequences listed, just under 20% were seen once. Germline V CDR1 and CDR2: MNHGY, SVAAGI. The CDR3 runs 15 residues. V lost 4 bases and J lost 2; bases outside the gene matches: 4. This chain links TRBV6-9 with TRBJ2-1; 8 bases fit TRBD1. This TCR came from a man aged 40-49 years with Graves' ophthalmopathy. The sample consisted of blood. The CDR3 reads CASSLTGATYNEQFF. The CDR3 nucleotides read TGTGCCAGCAGTTTGACAGGGGCCACCTACAATGAGCAGTTCTTC.